This T cell receptor (beta chain) was identified in a study of CD8+CD57+ T cells in acquired aplastic anemia. Study details: Sorted CD4+ plus CD8+ cells gave DNA averaging about 3.2 ug.

Germline V lookup: CDR1 SGHRS, CDR2 YFSETQ. This CDR3 region has 16 residues. V was pared by 4 bases and J by 1 base, with 5 bases of the junction left unmatched. The sequenced patients had an expansion of CD8+CD57+ cells seen by flow cytometry. When blood sampling took place, the patients had received no therapy. Notes on the study in general: Shared by patients and controls, just under 30 CD8+ CDR3s were abundant in patients.

Template material for TCR beta VDJ and CDR3 profiling consisted of genomic DNA. Each CDR3 protein gets one entry after TCRdb re-called the reads with MiXCR. The top ten clones hold over 2% of a sample with 130,000 or so distinct CDR3 sequences, approximately 40% of them seen once. A remark on this clonotype: Its antigen is unidentified.

This receptor was taken from a human donor with aplastic anemia. The rearrangement uses TRBV5-1 and TRBJ2-3; 11 nucleotides agree with TRBD2. Source material: sorted CD4+, CD8+, or CD8+CD57+ T cells (not recorded which) from PBMCs. The CDR3 DNA is TGCGCCAGCAGCCGGCTAGCGGGGGGCCGCACAGATACGCAGTATTTT. Protein: CASSRLAGGRTDTQYF.